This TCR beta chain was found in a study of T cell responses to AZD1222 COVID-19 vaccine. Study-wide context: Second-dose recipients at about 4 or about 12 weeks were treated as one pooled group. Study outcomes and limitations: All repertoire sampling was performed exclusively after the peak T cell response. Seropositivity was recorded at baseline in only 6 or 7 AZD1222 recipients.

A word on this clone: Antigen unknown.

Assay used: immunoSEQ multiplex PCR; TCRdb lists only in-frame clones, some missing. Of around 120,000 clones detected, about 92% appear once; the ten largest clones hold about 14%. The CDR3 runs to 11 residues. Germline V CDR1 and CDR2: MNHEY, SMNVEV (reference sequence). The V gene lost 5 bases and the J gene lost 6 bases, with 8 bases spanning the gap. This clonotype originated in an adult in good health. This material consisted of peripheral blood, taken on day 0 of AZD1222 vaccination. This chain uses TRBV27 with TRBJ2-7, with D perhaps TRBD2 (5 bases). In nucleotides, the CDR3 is TGTGCCAGCAGTGAGGCGGGCGAGCAGTACTTC. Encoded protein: CASSEAGEQYF.